This T cell receptor beta chain stems from a study of cytomegalovirus exposure and HLA in healthy donors. Comments on this clone: Its antigen remains unidentified.

Use of 60 Vbeta and 13 Jbeta primers characterized the PCR. Libraries were prepared by immunoSEQ multiplex PCR; TCRdb keeps only in-frame clonotypes and omits some of them. The table shows 150,000 or so clones, with roughly 79% occurring only once. Losses at the gene ends were 3 bases for V and 3 bases for J; bases not matched to a gene: 13. The CDR3 sequence is 17 residues long. Germline CDR1 LNHDA, CDR2 SQIVND (reference sequence). Overall study results and limits: Available immune exposure information covered CMV serostatus only. A later analysis, which compared TCR beta chains of equal frequency, found the HLA-associated ones more clonally expanded.

The rearrangement joins TRBV19 to TRBJ1-2; 7 bases match TRBD1. The specimen sequenced was PBMCs. This sequence originates from a woman between 40 and 50 years old in good health and CMV-seropositive. CDR3 sequence (DNA): TGTGCCAGTAGTATGGGTCGTCGACAGGGTATCGACTATGGCTACACCTTC. It yields the protein CASSMGRRQGIDYGYTF.